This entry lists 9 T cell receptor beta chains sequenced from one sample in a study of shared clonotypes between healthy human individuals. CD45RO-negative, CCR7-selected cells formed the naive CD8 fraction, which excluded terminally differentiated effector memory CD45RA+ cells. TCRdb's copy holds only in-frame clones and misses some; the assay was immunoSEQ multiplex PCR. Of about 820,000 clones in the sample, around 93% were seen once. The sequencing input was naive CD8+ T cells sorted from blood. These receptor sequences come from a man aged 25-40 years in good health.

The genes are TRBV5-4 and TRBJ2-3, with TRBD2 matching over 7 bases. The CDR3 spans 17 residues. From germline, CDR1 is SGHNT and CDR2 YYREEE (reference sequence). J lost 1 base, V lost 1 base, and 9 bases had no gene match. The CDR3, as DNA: TGTGCCAGCAGCTTGTCTCTGGGAGGGACTGGCACAGATACGCAGTATTTT. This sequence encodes CASSLSLGGTGTDTQYF.

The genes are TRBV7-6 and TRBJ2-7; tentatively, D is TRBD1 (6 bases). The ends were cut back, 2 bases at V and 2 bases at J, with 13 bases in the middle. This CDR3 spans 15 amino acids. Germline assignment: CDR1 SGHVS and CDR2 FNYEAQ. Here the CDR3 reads CASSLRRGRTYEQYF. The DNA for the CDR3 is TGTGCCAGCAGCTTACGCAGGGGTAGGACCTACGAGCAGTACTTC.

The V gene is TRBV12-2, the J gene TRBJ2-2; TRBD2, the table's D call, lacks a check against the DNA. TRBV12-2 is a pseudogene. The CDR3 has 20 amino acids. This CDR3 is CASRISAGRRLAGNTGELFF. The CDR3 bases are TGTGCAAGTCGCATTAGCGCAGGGCGTAGGCTAGCGGGAAACACCGGGGAGCTGTTTTTT.

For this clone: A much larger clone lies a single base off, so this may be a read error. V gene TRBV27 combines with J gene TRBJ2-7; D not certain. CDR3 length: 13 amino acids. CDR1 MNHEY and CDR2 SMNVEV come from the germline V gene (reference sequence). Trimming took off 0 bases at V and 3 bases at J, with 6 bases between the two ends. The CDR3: CASSLSFSYEQYF. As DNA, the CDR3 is TGTGCCAGCAGTTTATCGTTTAGCTACGAGCAGTACTTC.

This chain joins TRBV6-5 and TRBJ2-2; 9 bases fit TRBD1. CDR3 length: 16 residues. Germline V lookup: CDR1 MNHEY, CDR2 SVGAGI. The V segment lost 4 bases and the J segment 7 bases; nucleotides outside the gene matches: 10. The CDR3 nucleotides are TGTGCCAGCAGTTTGGACAGGGGAGTCAGGCTCGGGGAGCTGTTTTTT. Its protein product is CASSLDRGVRLGELFF.

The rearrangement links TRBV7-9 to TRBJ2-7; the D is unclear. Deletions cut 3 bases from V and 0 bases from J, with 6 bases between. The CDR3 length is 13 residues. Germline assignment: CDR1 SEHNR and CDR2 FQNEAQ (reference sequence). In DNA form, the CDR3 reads TGTGCCAGCAGCTTTAAACACTCCTACGAGCAGTACTTC. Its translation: CASSFKHSYEQYF.

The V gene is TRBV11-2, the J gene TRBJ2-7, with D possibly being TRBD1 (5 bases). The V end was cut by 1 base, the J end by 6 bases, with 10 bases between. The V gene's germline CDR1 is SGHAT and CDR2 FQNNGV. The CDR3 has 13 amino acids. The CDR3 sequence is CASSLAGPGEQYF. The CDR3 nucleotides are TGTGCCAGCAGCTTAGCAGGGCCGGGCGAGCAGTACTTC.

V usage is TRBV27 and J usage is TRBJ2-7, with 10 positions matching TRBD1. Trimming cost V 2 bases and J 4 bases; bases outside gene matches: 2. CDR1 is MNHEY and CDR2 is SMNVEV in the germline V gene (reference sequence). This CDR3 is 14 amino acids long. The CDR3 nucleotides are TGTGCCAGCAGTTTAGTGGGACAGGGGTACGAGCAGTACTTC. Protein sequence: CASSLVGQGYEQYF.

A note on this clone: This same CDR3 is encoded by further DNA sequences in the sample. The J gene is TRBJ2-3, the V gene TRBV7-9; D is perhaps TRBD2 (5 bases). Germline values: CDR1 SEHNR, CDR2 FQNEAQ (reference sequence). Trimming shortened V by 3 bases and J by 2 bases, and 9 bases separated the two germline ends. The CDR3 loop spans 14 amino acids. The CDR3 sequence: CASSFSGDTDTQYF. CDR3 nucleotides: TGTGCCAGCAGCTTCAGCGGAGACACAGATACGCAGTATTTT.